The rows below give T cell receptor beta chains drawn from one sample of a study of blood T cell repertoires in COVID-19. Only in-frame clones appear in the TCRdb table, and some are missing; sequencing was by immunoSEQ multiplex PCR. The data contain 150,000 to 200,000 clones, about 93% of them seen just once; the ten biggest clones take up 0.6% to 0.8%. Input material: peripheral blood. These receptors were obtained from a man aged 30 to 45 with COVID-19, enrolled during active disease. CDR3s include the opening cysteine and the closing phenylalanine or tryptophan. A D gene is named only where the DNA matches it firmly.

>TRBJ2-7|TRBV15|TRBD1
CATSPRATGAYEQYF
TGTGCCACCAGCCCCCGGGCGACAGGGGCCTACGAGCAGTACTTC
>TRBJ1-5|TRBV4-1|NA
CASSQETGNQPQHF
TGCGCCAGCAGCCAAGAGACAGGCAATCAGCCCCAGCATTTT
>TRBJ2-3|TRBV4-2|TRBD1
CASSQIQGAGTDTQYF
TGTGCCAGCAGCCAAATCCAGGGGGCGGGCACAGATACGCAGTATTTT
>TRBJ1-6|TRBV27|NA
CASSLRSSYNSPLHF
TGTGCCAGCAGTTTGCGGAGCTCCTATAATTCACCCCTCCACTTT
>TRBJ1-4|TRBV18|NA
CASSPDNGGREKLFF
TGTGCCAGCTCACCAGATAATGGAGGACGGGAAAAACTGTTTTTT
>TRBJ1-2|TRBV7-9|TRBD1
CASSLEQGAHYGYTF
TGTGCCAGCAGCTTAGAACAGGGGGCCCACTATGGCTACACCTTC
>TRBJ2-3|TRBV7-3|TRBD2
CASSFLGTIPDTQYF
TGTGCCAGCAGTTTTCTCGGGACTATCCCTGATACGCAGTATTTT
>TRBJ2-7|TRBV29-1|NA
CSVRYSSYEQYF
TGCAGCGTTAGATATAGCTCCTACGAGCAGTACTTC
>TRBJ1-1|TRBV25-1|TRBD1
CASKTGVNTEAFF
TGTGCCAGCAAGACAGGGGTGAACACTGAAGCTTTCTTT
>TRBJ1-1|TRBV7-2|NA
CASSLTLSPIENTEAFF
TGTGCCAGCAGCTTAACGCTATCTCCAATTGAAAACACTGAAGCTTTCTTT
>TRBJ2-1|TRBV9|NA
CASSVTSSYNEQFF
TGTGCCAGCAGCGTAACCAGCTCCTACAATGAGCAGTTCTTC
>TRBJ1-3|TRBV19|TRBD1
CATGTVRNTIYF
TGTGCCACCGGGACAGTCAGAAACACCATATATTTT
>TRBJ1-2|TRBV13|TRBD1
CASSPGQGRTYGYTF
TGTGCCAGCAGCCCCGGACAGGGTCGGACCTATGGCTACACCTTC
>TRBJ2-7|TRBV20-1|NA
CSAGTGHEQYF
TGCAGTGCTGGAACAGGGCACGAGCAGTACTTC
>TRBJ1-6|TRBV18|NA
CASSPNRRDSPLHF
TGTGCCAGCTCTCCCAACAGAAGAGATTCACCCCTCCACTTT
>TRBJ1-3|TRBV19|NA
CASSVDSSGNTIYF
TGTGCCAGTAGTGTGGACAGCAGCGGAAACACCATATATTTT
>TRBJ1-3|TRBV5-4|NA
CASSLDNPGNTIYF
TGTGCCAGCAGCTTGGACAATCCCGGAAACACCATATATTTT
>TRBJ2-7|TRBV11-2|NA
CASSPRQDTFYEQYF
TGTGCCAGCAGCCCCAGACAGGATACTTTCTACGAGCAGTACTTC
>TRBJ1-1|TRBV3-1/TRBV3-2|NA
CASRAENTEAFF
TGTGCCAGCAGGGCCGAGAACACTGAAGCTTTCTTT
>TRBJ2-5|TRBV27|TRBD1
CASSGIQGQETQYF
TGTGCCAGCAGTGGAATACAGGGGCAAGAGACCCAGTACTTC
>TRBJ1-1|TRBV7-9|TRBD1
CASSSGQGAFGRAAAFF
TGTGCCAGCAGCTCCGGACAGGGGGCGTTCGGTAGGGCTGCGGCTTTCTTT
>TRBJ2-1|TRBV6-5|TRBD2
CASSYSSTGGTEQFF
TGTGCCAGCAGTTACTCTTCAACGGGGGGGACTGAGCAGTTCTTC
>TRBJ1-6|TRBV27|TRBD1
CASSRDRDNSPLHF
TGTGCCAGCAGTCGGGACAGGGATAATTCACCCCTCCACTTT
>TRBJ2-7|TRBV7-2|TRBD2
CASSTGLAGYEQYF
TGTGCCAGCAGCACGGGACTAGCGGGCTACGAGCAGTACTTC
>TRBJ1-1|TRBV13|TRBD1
CASSRGQGSWNTEAFF
TGTGCCAGCAGCCGAGGACAGGGGTCATGGAACACTGAAGCTTTCTTT
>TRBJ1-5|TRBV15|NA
CATSRDRTEYSNQPQHF
TGTGCCACCAGCAGAGATAGGACAGAGTATAGCAATCAGCCCCAGCATTTT
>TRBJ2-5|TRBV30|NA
CAWRKGLAGLAQYF
TGTGCCTGGAGGAAGGGACTGGCCGGGTTGGCCCAGTACTTC
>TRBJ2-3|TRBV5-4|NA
CASSSLLTDTQYF
TGTGCCAGCAGCTCCCTTTTGACAGATACGCAGTATTTT
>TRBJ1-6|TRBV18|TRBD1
CASSGQRGTGVRSPLHF
TGTGCCAGCTCAGGACAAAGGGGGACAGGAGTAAGATCACCCCTCCACTTT